This TCR beta chain derives from a study of blood T cell repertoires in COVID-19. In the study overall: Specimens from acute and convalescent COVID-19 originated in the United States, Italy and Spain. T cells, B-cell-depleted T cells, or PBMCs provided the cDNA or gDNA that served as material.

From germline, CDR1 is SEHNR and CDR2 FQNEAQ (reference sequence). The CDR3 totals 14 residues. V lost 5 bases, J lost 5 bases, and 5 bases stayed unmatched. In the authors' methods: By means of reference gene primer amplification, nucleated cell counts were estimated. Libraries were prepared by immunoSEQ multiplex PCR; TCRdb keeps only in-frame clonotypes and omits some of them. That table supplies the V and J calls and clone size; D and trimming were determined from the DNA. Counted here are fewer than 150,000 clones, 60% to 85% occurring once; the ten biggest clones make up about 6.6%. What was sequenced was peripheral blood. The chain couples TRBV7-9 to TRBJ2-3; 9 bases fit TRBD2. The clonotype was recovered from a man aged 65-85 years with acute or convalescent COVID-19. The CDR3 reads CASSPRTSEDTQYF. CDR3 nucleotides: TGTGCCAGCAGCCCTAGGACTAGCGAAGATACGCAGTATTTT.